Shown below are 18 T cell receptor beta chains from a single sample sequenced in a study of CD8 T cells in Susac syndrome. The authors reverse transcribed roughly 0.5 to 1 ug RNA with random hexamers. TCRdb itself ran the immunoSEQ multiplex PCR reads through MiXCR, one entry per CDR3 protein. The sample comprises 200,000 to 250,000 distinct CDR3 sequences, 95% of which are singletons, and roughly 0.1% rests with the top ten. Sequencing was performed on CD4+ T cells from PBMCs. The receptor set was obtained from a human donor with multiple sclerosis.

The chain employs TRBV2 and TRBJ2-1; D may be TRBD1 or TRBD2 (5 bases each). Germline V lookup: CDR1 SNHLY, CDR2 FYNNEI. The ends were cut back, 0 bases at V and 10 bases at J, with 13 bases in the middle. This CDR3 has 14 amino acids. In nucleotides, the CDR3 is TGTGCCAGCAGTGAAGCCCGGACAACGGGGGAGCAGTTCTTC. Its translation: CASSEARTTGEQFF.

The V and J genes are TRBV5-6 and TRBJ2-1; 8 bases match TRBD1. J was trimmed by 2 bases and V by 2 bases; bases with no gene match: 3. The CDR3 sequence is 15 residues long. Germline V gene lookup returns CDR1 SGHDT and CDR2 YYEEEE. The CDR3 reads CASSLGTGPYNEQFF. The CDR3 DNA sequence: TGTGCCAGCAGCTTAGGGACAGGCCCCTACAATGAGCAGTTCTTC.

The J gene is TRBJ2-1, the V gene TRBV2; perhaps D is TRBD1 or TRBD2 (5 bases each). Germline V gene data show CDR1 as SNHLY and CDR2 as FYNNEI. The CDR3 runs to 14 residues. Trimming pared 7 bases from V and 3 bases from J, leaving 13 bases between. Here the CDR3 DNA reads TGTGCCAGCACGGGGCCAGCTTTCTACAATGAGCAGTTCTTC. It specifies CASTGPAFYNEQFF. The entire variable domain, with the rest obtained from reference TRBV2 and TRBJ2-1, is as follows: EPEVTQTPSHQVTQMGQEVILRCVPISNHLYFYWYRQILGQKVEFLVSFYNNEISEKSEIFDDQFSVERPDGSNFTLKIRSTKLEDSAMYFCASTGPAFYNEQFFGPGTRLTVL.

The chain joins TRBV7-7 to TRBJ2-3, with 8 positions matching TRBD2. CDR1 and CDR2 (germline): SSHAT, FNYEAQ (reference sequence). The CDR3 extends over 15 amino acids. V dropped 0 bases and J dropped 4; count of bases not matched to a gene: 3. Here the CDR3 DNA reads TGTGCCAGCAGCTTAGCGAGTAGCGGGGCAGATACGCAGTATTTT. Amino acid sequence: CASSLASSGADTQYF.

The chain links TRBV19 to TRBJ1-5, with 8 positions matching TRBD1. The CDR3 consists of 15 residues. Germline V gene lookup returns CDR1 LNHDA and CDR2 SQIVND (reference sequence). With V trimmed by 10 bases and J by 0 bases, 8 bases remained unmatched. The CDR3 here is CATSRGLISNQPQHF. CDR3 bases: TGTGCCACCTCCAGGGGGCTGATTAGCAATCAGCCCCAGCATTTT.

This CDR3 reads CASSPDGLNYNEQFF. CDR3 nucleotides: TGCGCCAGCAGTCCGGACGGATTAAACTACAATGAGCAGTTCTTC. The chain links TRBV5-1 to TRBJ2-1; D uncertain. This CDR3 has 15 residues. V lost 5 bases and J lost 3, with 15 bases in between. Germline V gene data show CDR1 as SGHRS and CDR2 as YFSETQ.

CDR3 sequence reads: CASSLHSGASSYEQYF. Written as DNA, the CDR3 is TGTGCCAGCAGCCTACACAGCGGAGCAAGCTCCTACGAGCAGTACTTC. The chain is built from TRBV3-1 and TRBJ2-7; D might be TRBD2 (5 bases). Trimming left V 4 bases short and J 0 bases short, with 16 bases between. The germline CDR1 and CDR2 sequences are LGHDT and YNNKEL (reference sequence). CDR3 length: 16 amino acids.

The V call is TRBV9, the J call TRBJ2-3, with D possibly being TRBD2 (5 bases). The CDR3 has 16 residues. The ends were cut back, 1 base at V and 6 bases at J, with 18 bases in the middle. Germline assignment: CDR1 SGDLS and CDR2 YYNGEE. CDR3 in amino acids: CASSVSGGVRGDTQYF. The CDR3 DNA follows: TGTGCCAGCAGCGTAAGTGGCGGAGTTCGAGGGGATACGCAGTATTTT.

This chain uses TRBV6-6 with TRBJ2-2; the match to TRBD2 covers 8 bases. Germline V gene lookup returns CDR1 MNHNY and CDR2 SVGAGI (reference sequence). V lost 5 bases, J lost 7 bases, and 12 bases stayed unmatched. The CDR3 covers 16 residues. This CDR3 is CASSGAGGAYNGELFF. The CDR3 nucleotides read TGTGCCAGCAGTGGGGCGGGGGGCGCCTATAACGGGGAGCTGTTTTTT.

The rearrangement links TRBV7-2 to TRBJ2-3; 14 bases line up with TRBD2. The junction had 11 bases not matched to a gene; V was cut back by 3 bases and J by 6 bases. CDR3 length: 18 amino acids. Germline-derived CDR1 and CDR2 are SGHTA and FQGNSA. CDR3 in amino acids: CASSFSLGLAGVPDTQYF. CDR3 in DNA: TGTGCCAGCAGCTTCTCGCTGGGACTAGCGGGAGTTCCCGATACGCAGTATTTT.

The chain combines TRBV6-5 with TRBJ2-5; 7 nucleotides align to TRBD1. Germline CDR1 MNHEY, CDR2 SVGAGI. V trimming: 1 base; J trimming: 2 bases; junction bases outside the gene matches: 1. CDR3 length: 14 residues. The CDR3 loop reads CASSYWDRQETQYF. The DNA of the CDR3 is TGTGCCAGCAGTTACTGGGACAGACAAGAGACCCAGTACTTC.

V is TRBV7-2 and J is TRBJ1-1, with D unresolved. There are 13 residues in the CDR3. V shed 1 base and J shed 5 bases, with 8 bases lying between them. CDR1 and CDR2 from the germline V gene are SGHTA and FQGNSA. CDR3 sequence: CASSLGLGTEAFF. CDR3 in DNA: TGTGCCAGCAGCTTAGGGCTCGGGACTGAAGCTTTCTTT.

Here the CDR3 reads CSVVFRGEDTQYF. The CDR3 nucleotides are TGCAGCGTTGTATTCAGGGGTGAAGATACGCAGTATTTT. The chain employs TRBV29-1 and TRBJ2-3, with a weak D call TRBD1 (6 bases). The germline CDR1 and CDR2 sequences are SQVTM and ANQGSEA. V was pared by 4 bases and J by 5 bases, with 13 bases between. This CDR3 has 13 residues.

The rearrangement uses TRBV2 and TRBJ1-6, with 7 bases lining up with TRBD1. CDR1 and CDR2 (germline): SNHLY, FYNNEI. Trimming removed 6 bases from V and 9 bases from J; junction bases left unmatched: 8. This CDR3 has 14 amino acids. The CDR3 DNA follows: TGTGCCAGCAGCGACAGGGTGGGTACTTCACCCCTCCACTTT. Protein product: CASSDRVGTSPLHF.

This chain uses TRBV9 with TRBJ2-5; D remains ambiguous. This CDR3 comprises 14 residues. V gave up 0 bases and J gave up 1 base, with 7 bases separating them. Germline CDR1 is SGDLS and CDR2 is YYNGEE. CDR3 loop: CASSVGPRQETQYF. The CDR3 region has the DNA TGTGCCAGCAGCGTAGGACCGCGCCAAGAGACCCAGTACTTC.

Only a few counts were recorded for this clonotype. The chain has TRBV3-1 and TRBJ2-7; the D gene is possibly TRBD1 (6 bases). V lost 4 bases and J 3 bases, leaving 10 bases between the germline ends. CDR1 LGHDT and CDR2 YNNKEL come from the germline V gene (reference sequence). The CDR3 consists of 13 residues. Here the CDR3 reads CASSRGRGYEQYF. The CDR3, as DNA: TGTGCCAGCAGCCGCGGCAGGGGCTACGAGCAGTACTTC.

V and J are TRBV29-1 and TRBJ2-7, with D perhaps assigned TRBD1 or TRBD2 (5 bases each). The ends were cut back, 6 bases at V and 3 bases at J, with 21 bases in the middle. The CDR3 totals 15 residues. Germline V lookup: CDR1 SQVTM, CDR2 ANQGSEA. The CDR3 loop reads CSVVTPGRTYYEQYF. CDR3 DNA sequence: TGCAGCGTCGTGACTCCGGGACGGACGTACTACGAGCAGTACTTC.

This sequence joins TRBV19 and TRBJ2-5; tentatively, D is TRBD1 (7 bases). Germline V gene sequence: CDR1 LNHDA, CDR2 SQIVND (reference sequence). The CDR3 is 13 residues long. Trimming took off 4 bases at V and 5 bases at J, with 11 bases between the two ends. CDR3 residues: CASSTRGVETQYF. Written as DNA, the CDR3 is TGTGCCAGTAGTACCAGGGGGGTCGAGACCCAGTACTTC. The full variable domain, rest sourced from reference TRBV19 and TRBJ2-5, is DGGITQSPKYLFRKEGQNVTLSCEQNLNHDAMYWYRQDPGQGLRLIYYSQIVNDFQKGDIAEGYSVSREKKESFPLTVTSAQKNPTAFYLCASSTRGVETQYFGPGTRLLVL.